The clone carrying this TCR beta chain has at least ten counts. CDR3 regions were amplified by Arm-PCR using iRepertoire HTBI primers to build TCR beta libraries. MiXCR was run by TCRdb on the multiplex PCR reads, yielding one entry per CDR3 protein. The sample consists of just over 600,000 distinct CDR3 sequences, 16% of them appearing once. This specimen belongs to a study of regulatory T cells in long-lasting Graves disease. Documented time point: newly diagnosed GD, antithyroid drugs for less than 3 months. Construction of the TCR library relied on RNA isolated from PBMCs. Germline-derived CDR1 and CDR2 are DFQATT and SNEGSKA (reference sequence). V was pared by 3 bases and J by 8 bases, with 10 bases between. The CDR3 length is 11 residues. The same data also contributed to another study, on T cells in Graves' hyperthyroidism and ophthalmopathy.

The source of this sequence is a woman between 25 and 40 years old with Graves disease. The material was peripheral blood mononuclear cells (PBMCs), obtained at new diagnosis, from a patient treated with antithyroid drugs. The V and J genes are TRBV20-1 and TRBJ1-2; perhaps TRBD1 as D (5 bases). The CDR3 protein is CSASGGIGYTF. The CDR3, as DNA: TGCAGTGCTAGTGGGGGGATCGGCTACACCTTC.